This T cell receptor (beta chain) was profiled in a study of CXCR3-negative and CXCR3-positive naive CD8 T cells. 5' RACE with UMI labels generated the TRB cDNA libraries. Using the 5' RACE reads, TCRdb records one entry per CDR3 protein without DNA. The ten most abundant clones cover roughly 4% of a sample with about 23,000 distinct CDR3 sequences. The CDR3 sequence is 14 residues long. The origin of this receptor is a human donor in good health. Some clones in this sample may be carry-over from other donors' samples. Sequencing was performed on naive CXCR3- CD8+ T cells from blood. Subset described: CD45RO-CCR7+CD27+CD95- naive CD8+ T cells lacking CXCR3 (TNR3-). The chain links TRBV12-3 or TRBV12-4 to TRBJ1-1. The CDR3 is CASSLYKGRTEAFF.